The 3 T cell receptor beta chains below come from one sample, sequenced in a study of neoadjuvant anti-PD-1 for oral cavity cancer. Libraries were prepared by immunoSEQ multiplex PCR; TCRdb keeps only in-frame clonotypes and omits some of them. The profile covers around 81,000 clones, with under 90% appearing a single time and 3.1% taken by the ten largest. Source: PBMCs, taken before nivolumab (anti-PD-1) treatment. These receptors were obtained from a person aged 35-79 years with oral cavity squamous cell carcinoma.

J is TRBJ2-2 and V is TRBV5-4; TRBD1 agrees at 9 bases. J gave up 9 bases and V 3 bases, and 12 bases lay outside the gene matches. The V gene's germline CDR1 is SGHNT and CDR2 YYREEE (reference sequence). The CDR3 is 16 residues long. The CDR3 DNA reads as TGTGCCAGCAGCTCTGGACAGGGGAATATATTCCGGGAGCTGTTTTTT. This translates into CASSSGQGNIFRELFF.

The CDR3 sequence: CASSPNPGMNTQYF. The CDR3 DNA reads TGTGCCAGCAGCCCTAACCCGGGCATGAATACGCAGTATTTT. The V call is TRBV11-2, the J call TRBJ2-3; no clear D. The CDR3 totals 14 residues. CDR1 and CDR2 (germline): SGHAT, FQNNGV. Trimming stripped 5 bases from V and 7 bases from J, with 16 bases between.

This rearrangement joins TRBV5-1 to TRBJ2-1; 10 bases are shared with TRBD1. This CDR3 has 18 amino acids. CDR1 and CDR2 from the germline V gene are SGHRS and YFSETQ. V trimming: 4 bases; J trimming: 2 bases; junction bases outside the gene matches: 12. The CDR3 DNA reads as TGCGCCAGCAGCCTTGGCCGGGTCGGGACAGGGGCCTACAATGAGCAGTTCTTC. Protein sequence: CASSLGRVGTGAYNEQFF. Full variable domain (rest looked up from reference TRBV5-1 and TRBJ2-1): KAGVTQTPRYLIKTRGQQVTLSCSPISGHRSVSWYQQTPGQGLQFLFEYFSETQRNKGNFPGRFSGRQFSNSRSEMNVSTLELGDSALYLCASSLGRVGTGAYNEQFFGPGTRLTVL.